The present TCR beta chain was sequenced within a study of Graves' ophthalmopathy and Graves' hyperthyroidism. Regarding the study as a whole: Thyroid clonotypes that were expanded above 0.001 frequency mostly also appeared in blood.

The CDR3 extends over 13 residues, inclusive of both ends. Germline V gives CDR1 SQVTM, CDR2 ANQGSEA. Amplifying from RNA transcripts, the study obtained TCR beta CDR3 regions. HTBI-primed RT-PCR formed the first round, and a multiplex PCR formed the second. Each CDR3 protein gets one entry after TCRdb re-called the multiplex PCR reads with MiXCR. The table records about 660,000 distinct CDR3 sequences, more than 40% of them present only once. Where ophthalmopathy was present, donors had moderate-to-severe activity, CAS ≥3, NOSPECS ≥4 and duration under 3 months. Ineligible for inclusion were patients with other autoimmune diseases, uncontrolled infections, pregnancy or lactation. Orbital computed tomography, thyroid ultrasound, TRAb, serum thyroxine and clinical symptoms formed the basis of diagnosis. Notes on this clonotype: Antigen unknown. Since the CDR3 does not end with the conserved phenylalanine or tryptophan, this likely comes from a read error. The DNA is left out, because the CDR3 cannot be placed on it with certainty; the CDR3 is given as TCRdb lists it.

This receptor was identified in an adult man with Graves' ophthalmopathy. This rearrangement joins TRBV29-1 to TRBJ2-5; TRBD2, the table's D call, was not compared with the DNA. The sequencing input was peripheral blood. The CDR3 is CSVGPGLAGTSNT.